The T cell receptor (beta chain) under discussion was sequenced for a study of CD8 T cells in Susac syndrome. Random hexamers primed reverse transcription of roughly 0.5 to 1 ug RNA. Across 54 Vbeta and 13 Jbeta, TCR beta CDR3 was amplified with immunoSEQ multiplex PCR. Via MiXCR, TCRdb re-called the immunoSEQ multiplex PCR reads, giving one row per CDR3 protein. This sample has around 140,000 distinct CDR3 sequences, with approximately 94% found just once. TCR beta was sequenced from blood CD8+ and CD4+ T cells. Negative isolation was used for CD8+ and CD4+ T cells, and FACS enrichment was applied to TEMRA cells. V lost 0 bases to trimming and J lost 5 bases, with 11 bases between them. Germline lookup yields CDR1 SGHDT and CDR2 YYEEEE. This CDR3 is built from 15 residues.

The chain employs TRBV5-6 and TRBJ2-2; weak D call: TRBD2 (6 bases). What was sequenced was CD4+ T cells from PBMCs. The sequence came from a human donor in good health. CDR3 nucleotide sequence: TGTGCCAGCAGCTTGGTTCTAGCGAGTACCGGGGAGCTGTTTTTT. This encodes CASSLVLASTGELFF.